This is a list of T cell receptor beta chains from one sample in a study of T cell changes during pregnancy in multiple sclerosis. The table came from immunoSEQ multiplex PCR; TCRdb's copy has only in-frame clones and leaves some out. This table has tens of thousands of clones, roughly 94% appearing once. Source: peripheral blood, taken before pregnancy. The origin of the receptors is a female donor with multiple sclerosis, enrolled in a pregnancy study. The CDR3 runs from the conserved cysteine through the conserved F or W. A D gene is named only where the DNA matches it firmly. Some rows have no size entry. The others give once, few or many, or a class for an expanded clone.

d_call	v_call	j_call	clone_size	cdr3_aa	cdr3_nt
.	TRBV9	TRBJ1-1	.	CASSQRQATEAFF	TGTGCCAGCAGTCAAAGACAGGCCACTGAAGCTTTCTTT
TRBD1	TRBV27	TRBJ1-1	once	CASSGTGRRRVEAFF	TGTGCCAGCTCCGGGACAGGGAGGAGAAGGGTTGAAGCTTTCTTT
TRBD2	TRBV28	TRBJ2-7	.	CASITGGASSYEQYF	TGTGCCAGCATCACCGGGGGGGCGTCCTCCTACGAGCAGTACTTC
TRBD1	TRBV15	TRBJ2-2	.	CATSLPLGTAGELFF	TGTGCCACCAGCTTGCCACTGGGGACAGCCGGGGAGCTGTTTTTT
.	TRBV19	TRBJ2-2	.	CASSIDWTGAGELFF	TGTGCCAGTAGTATAGATTGGACCGGGGCCGGGGAGCTGTTTTTT
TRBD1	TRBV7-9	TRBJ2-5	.	CASSIRDRDQETQYF	TGTGCCAGCAGCATCCGGGACAGGGACCAAGAGACCCAGTACTTC
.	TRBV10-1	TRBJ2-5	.	CASSEDRSETQYF	TGCGCCAGCAGTGAGGACAGGTCGGAGACCCAGTACTTC
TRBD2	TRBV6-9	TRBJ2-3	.	CASSYSGSGEGDTDTQYF	TGTGCCAGCAGTTATTCAGGATCGGGGGAGGGAGACACAGATACGCAGTATTTT
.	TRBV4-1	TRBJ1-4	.	CASSLTDNEKLFF	TGCGCCAGCTCATTGACTGATAATGAAAAACTGTTTTTT
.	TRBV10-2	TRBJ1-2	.	CASSEGWAGYGYTF	TGCGCCAGCAGTGAGGGTTGGGCCGGCTATGGCTACACCTTC
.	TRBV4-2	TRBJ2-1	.	CASSQEGGANNEQFF	TGTGCCAGCAGCCAAGAGGGGGGGGCGAACAATGAGCAGTTCTTC
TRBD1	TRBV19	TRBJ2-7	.	CASSKSPAGTGSTYEQYF	TGTGCCAGTAGCAAATCCCCGGCCGGGACAGGGTCGACCTACGAGCAGTACTTC
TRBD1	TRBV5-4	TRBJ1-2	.	CASRDRSAGYTF	TGTGCCAGCAGGGACAGGTCTGCGGGCTACACCTTC
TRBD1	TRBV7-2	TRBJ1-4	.	CASSSRTGWNEKLFF	TGTGCCAGCAGCTCGCGGACAGGGTGGAATGAAAAACTGTTTTTT
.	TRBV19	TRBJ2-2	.	CASTPDRNHPNTGELFF	TGTGCCAGTACTCCCGACAGAAACCATCCGAACACCGGGGAGCTGTTTTTT
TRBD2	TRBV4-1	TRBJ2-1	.	CASSQLSGTSVDNEQFF	TGCGCCAGCAGCCAACTCTCCGGGACTAGCGTAGACAATGAGCAGTTCTTC
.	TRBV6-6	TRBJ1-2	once	CASSYGSFYGYTF	TGTGCCAGCAGTTACGGCTCATTCTATGGCTACACCTTC
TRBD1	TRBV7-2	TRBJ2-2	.	CASSLTYRGNTGELFF	TGTGCCAGCAGCTTAACCTACAGGGGGAACACCGGGGAGCTGTTTTTT
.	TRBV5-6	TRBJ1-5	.	CASSFQQLSQPQHF	TGTGCCAGCAGCTTTCAACAGTTGAGTCAGCCCCAGCATTTT
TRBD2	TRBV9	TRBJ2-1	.	CASSARLAGAYNEQFF	TGTGCCAGCAGCGCCCGACTAGCGGGGGCCTACAATGAGCAGTTCTTC
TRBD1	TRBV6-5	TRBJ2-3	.	CASSYSDRGHTQYF	TGTGCCAGCAGTTACTCGGACAGGGGGCATACGCAGTATTTT
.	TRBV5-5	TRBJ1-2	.	CASSSGSYGYTF	TGTGCCAGCAGCTCGGGGTCCTATGGCTACACCTTC
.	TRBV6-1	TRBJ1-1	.	CASSLKGHEAFF	TGTGCCAGCAGCTTGAAGGGGCATGAAGCTTTCTTT
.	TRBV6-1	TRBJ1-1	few	CASSAVTEAFF	TGTGCCAGCAGTGCGGTCACTGAAGCTTTCTTT
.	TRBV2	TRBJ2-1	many	CASSDPSTDTTNEQFF	TGTGCCAGCAGTGACCCTTCTACGGATACTACGAATGAGCAGTTCTTC
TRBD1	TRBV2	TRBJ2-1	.	CASQEQGAFDEQFF	TGTGCCAGCCAGGAGCAGGGGGCTTTTGATGAGCAGTTCTTC
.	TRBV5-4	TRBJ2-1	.	CASRRLDDSYNEQFF	TGTGCCAGCAGACGGCTAGATGACTCCTACAATGAGCAGTTCTTC
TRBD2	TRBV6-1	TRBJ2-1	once	CASSERDSGVLSYNEQFF	TGTGCCAGCAGTGAAAGGGATAGCGGGGTCCTCTCCTACAATGAGCAGTTCTTC
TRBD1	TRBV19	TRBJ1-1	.	CASSPGGQGNTEAFF	TGTGCCAGTAGTCCGGGGGGACAGGGGAACACTGAAGCTTTCTTT
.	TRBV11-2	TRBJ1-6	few	CASSLDMSQRSLHF	TGTGCCAGCAGCTTAGATATGTCCCAGAGGTCCCTCCACTTT
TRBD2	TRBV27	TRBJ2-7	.	CASSLIGTSGSYEQYF	TGTGCCAGCAGTTTAATCGGGACTAGCGGCTCCTACGAGCAGTACTTC
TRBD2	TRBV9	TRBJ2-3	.	CASSNSGGVPDTQYF	TGTGCCAGCAGCAATAGCGGGGGGGTCCCAGATACGCAGTATTTT
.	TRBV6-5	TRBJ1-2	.	CASSYRGTGVVYGYTF	TGTGCCAGCAGTTATCGCGGGACGGGGGTTGTCTATGGCTACACCTTC
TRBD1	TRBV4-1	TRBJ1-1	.	CASSQRDRGGTEAFF	TGCGCCAGCAGCCAGCGGGACAGGGGGGGCACTGAAGCTTTCTTT
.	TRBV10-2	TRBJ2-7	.	CASSGGRVVVSPFEQYF	TGCGCCAGCAGTGGGGGCAGGGTGGTAGTAAGTCCGTTTGAGCAGTACTTC
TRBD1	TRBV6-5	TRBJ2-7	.	CASSRTGQAYYEQYF	TGTGCCAGCAGTCGGACAGGGCAAGCCTACTACGAGCAGTACTTC
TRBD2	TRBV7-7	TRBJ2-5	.	CASSLSTGGGQETQYF	TGTGCTAGCAGCTTAAGCACCGGCGGGGGCCAAGAGACCCAGTACTTC